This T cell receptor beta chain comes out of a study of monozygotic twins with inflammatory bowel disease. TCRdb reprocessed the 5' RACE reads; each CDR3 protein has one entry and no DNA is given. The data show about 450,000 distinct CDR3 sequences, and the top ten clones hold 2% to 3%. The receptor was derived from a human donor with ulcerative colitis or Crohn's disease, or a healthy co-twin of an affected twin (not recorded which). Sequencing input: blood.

The CDR3 spells CASSSGEGHEQYF. The J gene is TRBJ2-7, the V gene TRBV3-1; checking the TCRdb D call of TRBD1 is not possible without DNA. The CDR3 extends over 13 amino acids. Germline V gene data show CDR1 as LGHDT and CDR2 as YNNKEL (reference sequence).